This TCR beta chain emerged from a study of blood T cell repertoires in COVID-19 (dated by TCRdb to the early 2020s). With regard to the full study: Samples covering the acute and convalescent phases of COVID-19 were provided by collaborators in the United States, Italy and Spain. The material from the prospective study consisted of cDNA or gDNA derived from T cells, B-cell-depleted T cells, or PBMCs. The dataset comprised deeply sampled blood TCRbeta repertoires from subjects exposed to, actively infected with, or recovered from COVID-19. The samples were drawn from the first 160 participants of the ongoing ImmuneRACE study and from 1,254 subjects provided by 6 global collaborators. HLA class I and class II types, where available, came from metadata supplied by the sample provider rather than from assay-based typing. Sample metadata almost always included a de-identified subject ID, COVID-19 status, age in years and sex. The repertoires were made available in a free public database intended to serve as a resource for research on the immune response to SARS-CoV-2.

Whole blood was collected in K2EDTA tubes by collaborating institutions according to the institutions' own protocols. For TCRbeta analysis, collaborators shipped samples as frozen whole blood, isolated PBMCs, or DNA extracted from either of those sample types. What the authors observed across the whole study: The quantity of clinical and demographic metadata differed by source and by participant and was supplied without curation.

With regard to this clone: Its binding antigen is unknown. No base quality information exists; no much larger clone differs at one position.

Per the germline V gene, LGHNT is the CDR1 and FRNRAP is the CDR2. Taken from cysteine to phenylalanine, the CDR3 has 16 residues. The read is trimmed to its CDR3 DNA, 48 bases read in frame from base 1. The junction shows trimming of 3 bases on V and 4 bases on J, plus 15 bases between the germline ends. TCRbeta CDR3 regions were amplified from genomic DNA using the immunoSEQ Assay, a bias-controlled multiplex PCR. Regarding the original processing steps: The number of nucleated cells in each sample was estimated by amplification of reference gene primers within the assay. To quantify the absolute abundance of each unique TCRbeta CDR3 rearrangement, sequence reads were collapsed and filtered. For each sample, productive Simpson clonality was calculated as the square root of Simpson's diversity index across productive rearrangements. Entries here come from immuneACCESS through TCRdb and include only in-frame sequences with V and J called. Some clones fail to appear in such tables; in the studies checked, an unresolved V gene covers under half of the shortfall, and the cause of the remainder is unknown. That table is the source of V, J and clone size, and D and trimming were worked out from the DNA. The sample contains around 67,000 clones, more than 75% of them found a single time. The ten biggest clones cover more than 7% of the sample.

The rearranged chain carries TRBV12-5 and TRBJ2-2; the best D guess is TRBD1, with 6 bases matching. The material sequenced was peripheral blood. The source of this sequence is a human donor in a cohort sampled during active COVID-19. The CDR3 region has the sequence CASGLGAGAGTGELFF. The sequenced DNA: TGTGCTAGTGGTTTAGGGGCAGGGGCGGGCACCGGGGAGCTGTTTTTT. Outside the CDR3, residues come from the reference TRBV12-5 and TRBJ2-2 proteins, so the full variable domain is: DARVTQTPRHKVTEMGQEVTMRCQPILGHNTVFWYRQTMMQGLELLAYFRNRAPLDDSGMPKDRFSAEMPDATLATLKIQPSEPRDSAVYFCASGLGAGAGTGELFFGEGSRLTVL.